Listed here are 19 T cell receptor beta chains from one sample, sequenced in a study of blood T cell repertoires in COVID-19. Assay used: immunoSEQ multiplex PCR; TCRdb lists only in-frame clones, some missing. The data show approximately 350,000 clones, with 88% seen just once and 5.5% to 7.5% held by the top ten. Sequences were obtained from peripheral blood. These receptors were taken from a woman aged 70 to 79 with COVID-19, enrolled during active disease.

The V gene is TRBV9, the J gene TRBJ2-7; 14 positions agree with TRBD2. V was clipped by 0 bases and J by 3 bases; unmatched bases: 2. The CDR3 runs to 16 residues. CDR1 is SGDLS, CDR2 YYNGEE, per germline. The CDR3, as DNA: TGTGCCAGCAGCGTAGCGGGACTAGCGGGGGACTACGAGCAGTACTTC. Translated: CASSVAGLAGDYEQYF. The variable domain in full, completed from reference TRBV9 and TRBJ2-7, reads DSGVTQTPKHLITATGQRVTLRCSPRSGDLSVYWYQQSLDQGLQFLIQYYNGEERAKGNILERFSAQQFPDLHSELNLSSLELGDSALYFCASSVAGLAGDYEQYFGPGTRLTVT.

The chain recombines TRBV7-9 with TRBJ1-1; D gene uncertain. The CDR3 contains 13 residues. Trimming stripped 5 bases from V and 0 bases from J, with 7 bases between. CDR1 and CDR2 (germline): SEHNR, FQNEAQ (reference sequence). In DNA form, the CDR3 reads TGTGCCAGCAGCCCAACATTGAACACTGAAGCTTTCTTT. Its protein is CASSPTLNTEAFF.

The gene calls are TRBV28 and TRBJ2-1, with 9 bases lining up with TRBD2. In germline, CDR1 is MDHEN, CDR2 SYDVKM. The J segment lost 6 bases and the V segment lost 4 bases, leaving 13 bases of the junction unmatched. CDR3 length: 17 residues. This CDR3 is CASSSPVGGGAGNEQFF. For the CDR3, the DNA is TGTGCCAGCAGTTCCCCCGTGGGCGGGGGGGCCGGCAATGAGCAGTTCTTC. Looking up the rest from reference TRBV28 and TRBJ2-1 gives the full variable domain: DVKVTQSSRYLVKRTGEKVFLECVQDMDHENMFWYRQDPGLGLRLIYFSYDVKMKEKGDIPEGYSVSREKKERFSLILESASTNQTSMYLCASSSPVGGGAGNEQFFGPGTRLTVL.

This clone is a singleton in its sample. The chain recombines TRBV6-2 or TRBV6-3 with TRBJ2-1; TRBD1 might be the D (5 bases). From germline, CDR1 is MNHEY and CDR2 SVGEGT. The length of the CDR3 is 13 residues. V dropped 6 bases and J dropped 3 bases, with 9 bases sitting between them. The CDR3 nucleotides are TGTGCCAGCAGCCGCGACAGCTACAATGAGCAGTTCTTC. Its protein product is CASSRDSYNEQFF.

V usage is TRBV24-1 and J usage is TRBJ2-3; 7 bases agree with TRBD1. This CDR3 has 16 residues. CDR1 is KGHDR and CDR2 is SFDVKD in the germline V gene. V shed 5 bases, J shed 3 bases, and the junction held 10 bases outside the gene matches. The CDR3 protein is CATSARQGVGTDTQYF. CDR3 DNA sequence: TGTGCCACCAGTGCGAGACAGGGTGTAGGGACAGATACGCAGTATTTT.

This chain links TRBV7-9 with TRBJ1-5; 8 bases match TRBD1. The germline gives CDR1 SEHNR, CDR2 FQNEAQ (reference sequence). Germline trimming cut 5 bases from V and 1 base from J; bases unmatched to any gene: 7. CDR3 size: 16 residues. For the CDR3, the DNA is TGTGCCAGCAGCACTATCGGACAGGGAAGCAATCAGCCCCAGCATTTT. As protein: CASSTIGQGSNQPQHF.

The rearrangement uses TRBV6-1 and TRBJ2-7, with D possibly TRBD1 on 5 matching bases. Germline V gene data show CDR1 as MNHNS and CDR2 as SASEGT. V dropped 2 bases and J dropped 7 bases, with 12 bases sitting between them. This CDR3 has 13 residues. The CDR3 loop reads CASSESGHGEQYF. The CDR3 bases are TGTGCCAGCAGTGAATCCGGACATGGGGAGCAGTACTTC.

The V and J genes are TRBV10-3 and TRBJ1-3; D may be TRBD1 (5 bases). Trimming left V 7 bases short and J 2 bases short, with 12 bases between. The germline V gene encodes CDR1 ENHRY and CDR2 SYGVKD. CDR3 length equals 14 residues. Here the CDR3 DNA reads TGTGCCATCATGGCCGGGACTACTGGAAACACCATATATTTT. Translation gives CAIMAGTTGNTIYF.

This sequence joins TRBV27 and TRBJ1-2, with TRBD1 matching 7 bases. This CDR3 is built from 14 residues. From germline, CDR1 is MNHEY and CDR2 SMNVEV (reference sequence). V lost 7 bases, J lost 7 bases, and 12 bases stayed unmatched. CDR3 protein: CASTFRTGKGGYTF. The CDR3 nucleotides are TGTGCCAGCACCTTTCGGACAGGCAAGGGTGGCTACACCTTC.

The chain links TRBV12-3 or TRBV12-4 to TRBJ1-6; D gene ambiguous. V lost 4 bases and J lost 7, with 8 bases in between. This CDR3 is 13 amino acids long. CDR3 DNA sequence: TGTGCCAGCAGTTCCCAGTTCAATTCACCCCTCCACTTT. It encodes CASSSQFNSPLHF.

This clone was observed a few times. V gene TRBV10-2 combines with J gene TRBJ1-2, with D possibly matching TRBD1 (5 bases). Germline CDR1 and CDR2: WSHSY and SAAADI. Trimming took 6 bases from V and 7 from J, leaving 15 bases between them. The CDR3 length is 13 residues. The CDR3 here is CASSGGRTIGYTF. Here the CDR3 DNA reads TGCGCCAGCAGCGGGGGACGAACTATTGGCTACACCTTC.

The chain combines TRBV4-1 with TRBJ1-1; weak D call: TRBD1 (6 bases). Per the germline V gene, CDR1 is MGHRA and CDR2 is YSYEKL. V dropped 1 base and J dropped 11 bases, with 11 bases sitting between them. The CDR3 is made up of 12 amino acids. The CDR3 coding sequence is TGCGCCAGCAGCCAAGTAGGGGGTCGGGCTTTCTTT. Residues: CASSQVGGRAFF.

The rearrangement links TRBV28 to TRBJ2-1; 8 bases line up with TRBD1. With V trimmed by 5 bases and J by 4 bases, 4 bases remained unmatched. CDR1 is MDHEN and CDR2 is SYDVKM in the germline V gene. The CDR3 loop spans 14 amino acids. Here the CDR3 DNA reads TGTGCCAGCAGTGGAACAGGGGGTTACAATGAGCAGTTCTTC. Its translation: CASSGTGGYNEQFF.

This rearrangement joins TRBV10-3 to TRBJ2-3; a possible D gene is TRBD2 (6 bases). The CDR3 covers 12 residues. Trimming shortened V by 8 bases and J by 8 bases, and 14 bases separated the two germline ends. Looked up from germline, CDR1 is ENHRY and CDR2 is SYGVKD. In nucleotides, the CDR3 is TGTGCCATCGGTTACGGGACTTCTACGCAGTATTTT. Translation gives CAIGYGTSTQYF.

The chain joins TRBV5-1 to TRBJ1-1; 9 bases are a match to TRBD1. There are 15 residues in the CDR3. After removal of 4 bases from V and 5 bases from J, the junction contained 9 bases not matched to a gene. CDR1 is SGHRS, CDR2 YFSETQ, per germline. The CDR3 sequence: CASSVTGGSRTEAFF. The CDR3, as DNA: TGCGCCAGCAGCGTCACAGGGGGCTCGAGGACTGAAGCTTTCTTT.

The chain links TRBV6-5 to TRBJ1-1; TRBD1 matches at 8 bases. V dropped 7 bases and J dropped 4; count of bases not matched to a gene: 8. The CDR3 is 14 amino acids. Germline V gene data show CDR1 as MNHEY and CDR2 as SVGAGI. For the CDR3, the DNA is TGTGCCAGCATTACAGGGGGAGCGGGCACTGAAGCTTTCTTT. Protein sequence: CASITGGAGTEAFF.

This rearrangement joins TRBV5-1 to TRBJ1-4, with TRBD1 identical over 7 bases. The V gene end was trimmed by 2 bases and the J gene end by 0 bases; junction bases not matched to a gene: 4. This CDR3 contains 16 residues. CDR1 is SGHRS and CDR2 is YFSETQ in the germline V gene. The CDR3 nucleotides are TGCGCCAGCAGCTTAACAGGGGTTGCAACTAATGAAAAACTGTTTTTT. This gives the protein CASSLTGVATNEKLFF.

The chain uses TRBV7-8 and TRBJ2-1; D not certain. The CDR3 has 15 amino acids. V lost 3 bases, J lost 2 bases, and 11 bases lay in between. Germline CDR1 is SGHVS and CDR2 is FQNEAQ. CDR3 region: CASSFRVIAYNEQFF. The CDR3 DNA reads TGTGCCAGCAGCTTTCGGGTTATAGCCTACAATGAGCAGTTCTTC.

The chain has TRBV5-1 and TRBJ2-7, with 11 bases lining up with TRBD2. CDR3 size: 15 residues. In germline, CDR1 is SGHRS, CDR2 YFSETQ. Germline trimming cut 5 bases from V and 3 bases from J; bases unmatched to any gene: 7. CDR3 protein: CASSSGTSGFYEQYF. The CDR3 region has the DNA TGCGCCAGCAGTTCCGGGACTAGCGGTTTCTACGAGCAGTACTTC.